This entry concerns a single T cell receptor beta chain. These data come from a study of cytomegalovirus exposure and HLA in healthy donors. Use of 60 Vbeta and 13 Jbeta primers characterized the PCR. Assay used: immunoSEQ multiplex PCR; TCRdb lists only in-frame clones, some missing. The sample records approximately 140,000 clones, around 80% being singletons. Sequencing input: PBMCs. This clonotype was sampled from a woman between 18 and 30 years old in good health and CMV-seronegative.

CDR3 residues: CAWSWTGNNYGYTF. Written as DNA, the CDR3 is TGTGCCTGGAGTTGGACAGGGAATAACTATGGCTACACCTTC. This rearrangement joins TRBV30 to TRBJ1-2, with TRBD1 matching 8 bases. The junction had 3 bases not matched to a gene; V was cut back by 2 bases and J by 1 base. This CDR3 is built from 14 residues. Germline V lookup: CDR1 GTSNPN, CDR2 SVGIG (reference sequence).